Below, 8 T cell receptor beta chains from the same sample are listed, as sequenced in a study of CD8+CD57+ T cells in acquired aplastic anemia. Template material for TCR beta VDJ and CDR3 profiling consisted of genomic DNA. MiXCR, run by TCRdb on the reads, gives a single entry per CDR3 protein. This table holds hundreds of thousands of distinct CDR3 sequences, under 40% found once. Flow cytometry had shown expanded CD8+CD57+ cells in the patients chosen for sequencing. Sequencing input: sorted CD4+, CD8+, or CD8+CD57+ T cells (not recorded which) from PBMCs. These receptors were taken from a human donor with aplastic anemia.

The chain uses TRBV30 and TRBJ1-1, with 7 bases that match TRBD1. Germline V CDR1 and CDR2: GTSNPN, SVGIG (reference sequence). With V trimmed by 4 bases and J by 0 bases, 5 bases remained unmatched. The CDR3 runs 14 residues. CDR3 nucleotides: TGTGCCTGGACAGGGGGGATCTTGAACACTGAAGCTTTCTTT. It encodes CAWTGGILNTEAFF.

This clonotype has a count of ten or more. The chain employs TRBV10-3 and TRBJ1-4; D gene uncertain. Germline CDR1 ENHRY, CDR2 SYGVKD. V was pared by 6 bases and J by 8 bases, with 16 bases between. The CDR3 contains 14 residues. The CDR3 DNA follows: TGTGCCATCAGGGAGACGACGGTAGGGGAAAAACTGTTTTTT. Protein product: CAIRETTVGEKLFF.

The V gene is TRBV24-1, the J gene TRBJ2-2; TRBD1 agrees at 7 bases. The CDR3 is made up of 17 amino acids. The germline V gene encodes CDR1 KGHDR and CDR2 SFDVKD. Trimming at V came to 4 bases and at J to 5 bases, leaving 12 bases not matched to a gene. This CDR3 reads CATSDTGTVRSTGELFF. In DNA, the CDR3 is TGTGCCACCAGTGACACCGGGACAGTGAGATCGACCGGGGAGCTGTTTTTT.

This clonotype was found many times. The rearrangement links TRBV2 to TRBJ2-7; no definite D call. The CDR3 has 13 residues. Between the trimmed V and J ends, which lost 5 bases and 2 bases, there was a span of 10 bases. Germline V gene data show CDR1 as SNHLY and CDR2 as FYNNEI. Here the CDR3 reads CASSNLGPYEQYF. The CDR3 coding sequence is TGTGCCAGCAGTAATCTTGGTCCCTACGAGCAGTACTTC. The full variable domain, completed using reference TRBV2 and TRBJ2-7, is EPEVTQTPSHQVTQMGQEVILRCVPISNHLYFYWYRQILGQKVEFLVSFYNNEISEKSEIFDDQFSVERPDGSNFTLKIRSTKLEDSAMYFCASSNLGPYEQYFGPGTRLTVT.

This clonotype showed up just a few times. The chain combines TRBV20-1 with TRBJ1-5; D not resolved. With 2 bases removed from V and 3 bases from J, the gap between germline ends came to 14 bases. The length of the CDR3 is 15 residues. Germline assignment: CDR1 DFQATT and CDR2 SNEGSKA (reference sequence). For the CDR3, the DNA is TGCAGTGCTAGAATTTCCAGGAAGGACAATCAGCCCCAGCATTTT. It is translated as CSARISRKDNQPQHF.

A note on this clonotype: This may be a read error, as it is one base from a much larger clone. The J gene is TRBJ2-6, the V gene TRBV12-3 or TRBV12-4, with 8 bases fitting TRBD1. This CDR3 has 16 residues. Here the CDR3 reads CASSGTGASRANVLTF. The CDR3, as DNA: TGTGCCAGCAGTGGGACAGGAGCCTCTAGGGCCAACGTCCTGACTTTC.

This clonotype was observed a handful of times. A much larger clone sits a single nucleotide away, making a read error possible. The V gene is TRBV7-4, the J gene TRBJ2-1; no firm D call. CDR1 and CDR2 from the germline V gene are SGHVT and SQSDAQ. V lost 2 bases and J lost 5, with 4 bases in between. CDR3 length: 12 amino acids. The CDR3 DNA sequence: TGTGCCAGCAGCTTATTGGACAATGAGCAGTTCTTC. Protein sequence: CASSLLDNEQFF.

The sample holds many counts of this clonotype. The genes are TRBV2 and TRBJ1-2; unclear D gene. The CDR3 sequence is 12 residues long. V lost 3 bases and J 4 bases, leaving 6 bases between the germline ends. Germline V gene data show CDR1 as SNHLY and CDR2 as FYNNEI. CDR3 in amino acids: CASSELAYGYTF. The CDR3 DNA reads as TGTGCCAGCAGTGAGTTGGCCTATGGCTACACCTTC.